This T cell receptor (beta chain) was identified in a study of early T cells in non-severe SARS-CoV-2 infection. There are many counts of this clonotype. The V and J ends lost 2 bases and 9 bases, in that order; junction bases with no gene match: 14. CDR1 SGHRS and CDR2 YFSETQ come from the germline V gene. This CDR3 is 17 amino acids long. Unique molecular identifiers (one per individual cDNA molecule) were attached. One entry per CDR3 protein, called by TCRdb with MiXCR from the 5' RACE reads. In the table there are about 77,000 distinct CDR3 sequences, approximately 5% of which are singletons. Sequences were derived from whole blood, sampled at baseline. The rearrangement uses TRBV5-1 and TRBJ2-1, with 10 bases identical to TRBD2. The clonotype was recovered from an adult who was a healthcare worker with PCR-confirmed SARS-CoV-2 infection or an uninfected control (not recorded which). The CDR3 spells CASSFPRAGGPKGEQFF. CDR3 nucleotides: TGCGCCAGCAGCTTCCCTCGAGCGGGAGGGCCCAAGGGTGAGCAGTTCTTC.